What follows are 17 T cell receptor beta chains derived from one specimen sequenced in a study of OX40 agonist ivuxolimab in advanced cancers. Only in-frame clones appear in the TCRdb table, and some are missing; sequencing was by immunoSEQ multiplex PCR. The table lists about 16,000 clones, 80% to 90% of them singletons. This material consisted of CD4+ or CD8+ T cells sorted from blood, taken in a trial of the OX40 agonist ivuxolimab. These TCRs come from an adult with an advanced solid tumor such as melanoma, head and neck, liver or kidney cancer.

The V gene is TRBV6-5, the J gene TRBJ1-1; D is undetermined. The CDR3 has 15 amino acids. CDR1 MNHEY and CDR2 SVGAGI come from the germline V gene. V gave up 0 bases and J gave up 3 bases, with 11 bases separating them. In DNA, the CDR3 is TGTGCCAGCAGTTACTCGAGAATTGGGGACACTGAAGCTTTCTTT. Protein product: CASSYSRIGDTEAFF.

The J gene is TRBJ1-1, the V gene TRBV7-8; a weak D match, TRBD1 (5 bases). CDR1 is SGHVS and CDR2 is FQNEAQ in the germline V gene. Trimming removed 0 bases from V and 4 bases from J, with 9 bases in between. The CDR3 loop spans 14 amino acids. CDR3 DNA: TGTGCCAGCAGCTTAGCGAGGGGCGGCACTGAAGCTTTCTTT. Protein sequence: CASSLARGGTEAFF.

The rearrangement uses TRBV4-3 and TRBJ1-1; no clear D. V was trimmed by 1 base and J by 4 bases, leaving 4 bases between them. The CDR3 is 12 amino acids. Per the germline V gene, CDR1 is LGHNA and CDR2 is YSLEER. The CDR3 nucleotides read TGCGCCAGCAGCCAAGGGTTCACTGAAGCTTTCTTT. It codes for CASSQGFTEAFF.

This clone was detected only once. CDR3 sequence: CSDPQRGNDEQFF. Written as DNA, the CDR3 is TGCAGCGACCCACAGCGGGGTAACGATGAGCAGTTCTTC. The chain has TRBV29-1 and TRBJ2-1; 7 bases are shared with TRBD2. V trimming: 7 bases; J trimming: 8 bases; junction bases outside the gene matches: 11. Germline values: CDR1 SQVTM, CDR2 ANQGSEA. The CDR3 loop spans 13 amino acids.

In its sample, this clone was seen a few times. This chain joins TRBV7-9 and TRBJ1-2; the D is unclear. CDR1 and CDR2 from the germline V gene are SEHNR and FQNEAQ (reference sequence). Between the trimmed V and J ends, which lost 3 bases and 0 bases, there was a span of 5 bases. The CDR3 spans 13 residues. The CDR3 nucleotides are TGTGCCAGCAGCTTTGAATCTAACTATGGCTACACCTTC. Amino acids: CASSFESNYGYTF.

This rearrangement joins TRBV28 to TRBJ2-7; the match to TRBD2 covers 11 bases. The CDR3 extends over 15 amino acids. The V gene's germline CDR1 is MDHEN and CDR2 SYDVKM. V lost 3 bases and J lost 5; bases outside the gene matches: 6. The CDR3 reads CASSFRTSGSHEQYF. Here the CDR3 DNA reads TGTGCCAGCAGTTTTCGCACTAGCGGGAGCCACGAGCAGTACTTC.

This chain links TRBV7-6 with TRBJ1-1; 9 bases align to TRBD1. The CDR3 has 15 amino acids. Looked up from germline, CDR1 is SGHVS and CDR2 is FNYEAQ. The V segment lost 5 bases and the J segment 5 bases; nucleotides outside the gene matches: 9. The CDR3 DNA sequence: TGTGCCAGCAGCGCCAGGACAGGGGACGGGACTGAAGCTTTCTTT. Translation: CASSARTGDGTEAFF.

In its sample, this clone was seen once. V and J are TRBV28 and TRBJ1-2; the D is unclear. The CDR3 loop spans 15 amino acids. Germline CDR1 MDHEN, CDR2 SYDVKM. V was shortened by 3 bases and J by 3 bases, with 14 bases between the two germline ends. CDR3 loop: CASSLWTEDHYGYTF. As DNA, the CDR3 is TGTGCCAGCAGTTTGTGGACGGAAGACCACTATGGCTACACCTTC.

For the CDR3, the DNA is TGTGCCAGCAGCATAGGGACAAACTACGAGCAGTACTTC. It is translated as CASSIGTNYEQYF. The rearrangement joins TRBV5-4 to TRBJ2-7; tentatively, D is TRBD1 (6 bases). The CDR3 covers 13 residues. The V and J ends lost 4 bases and 3 bases respectively, with 11 bases between them. Germline values: CDR1 SGHNT, CDR2 YYREEE (reference sequence).

This chain joins TRBV11-2 and TRBJ2-7; D not certain. With 5 bases removed from V and 0 bases from J, the gap between germline ends came to 8 bases. Germline-derived CDR1 and CDR2 are SGHAT and FQNNGV. This CDR3 spans 13 amino acids. The CDR3 nucleotides are TGTGCCAGCAGCCCTGAGGCCTCCTACGAGCAGTACTTC. Translation: CASSPEASYEQYF.

The V and J genes are TRBV7-3 and TRBJ2-1; 12 bases line up with TRBD1. CDR3 length: 16 residues. Germline loops: CDR1 SGHTA, CDR2 FQGTGA. V dropped 5 bases and J dropped 9; count of bases not matched to a gene: 11. For the CDR3, the DNA is TGTGCCAGCAGCCTATACTCGGGACAGGGGGCGACTGAGCAGTTCTTC. Encoded protein: CASSLYSGQGATEQFF.

The chain uses TRBV4-3 and TRBJ2-1; TRBD2 matches at 9 bases. Trimming cost V 3 bases and J 5 bases; bases outside gene matches: 8. The CDR3 extends over 16 amino acids. CDR1 and CDR2 (germline): LGHNA, YSLEER. For the CDR3, the DNA is TGCGCCAGCAGCCATCGGGGAGCGGGAGGCAACAATGAGCAGTTCTTC. As protein: CASSHRGAGGNNEQFF.

DNA of the CDR3: TGTGCCATCAGTGAATGGACAGGGCCCGCGCTCGAGCAGTACTTC. Translation: CAISEWTGPALEQYF. This sequence joins TRBV10-3 and TRBJ2-7, with 8 bases identical to TRBD1. From germline, CDR1 is ENHRY and CDR2 SYGVKD. J was trimmed by 6 bases and V by 3 bases; bases with no gene match: 10. This CDR3 has 15 residues.

V gene TRBV2 combines with J gene TRBJ1-5, with D unclear. The germline CDR1 and CDR2 sequences are SNHLY and FYNNEI. The CDR3 is made up of 13 amino acids. V lost 10 bases, J lost 5 bases, and 15 bases lay in between. The CDR3 region is CATATGLYQPQHF. CDR3 DNA: TGTGCCACCGCGACCGGGCTTTATCAGCCCCAGCATTTT.

This clone was counted once. The chain employs TRBV15 and TRBJ2-1, with 8 bases matching TRBD2. This CDR3 is built from 15 residues. V lost 8 bases to trimming and J lost 8 bases; unmatched junction nucleotides: 14. Germline lookup yields CDR1 LNHNV and CDR2 YYDKDF (reference sequence). In nucleotides, the CDR3 is TGTGCCACCCACCCCAGAACGGGGGGGCTGGATGAGCAGTTCTTC. Protein sequence: CATHPRTGGLDEQFF.

CDR3 sequence: CASSFADNKQETQYF. CDR3 DNA: TGTGCCAGCAGTTTTGCGGACAATAAACAAGAGACCCAGTACTTC. The genes are TRBV27 and TRBJ2-5; the D gene is possibly TRBD1 (5 bases). The V gene lost 3 bases and the J gene lost 2 bases, with 13 bases spanning the gap. The germline gives CDR1 MNHEY, CDR2 SMNVEV (reference sequence). The CDR3 extends over 15 amino acids.

This clone was picked up a small number of times. The chain carries TRBV27 and TRBJ2-1, with D maybe TRBD2 (5 bases). This CDR3 contains 14 residues. CDR1 and CDR2 from the germline V gene are MNHEY and SMNVEV (reference sequence). V was cut by 6 bases and J by 0 bases, with 9 bases left in between. The CDR3 region has the DNA TGTGCCAGCAGACTGGGGAGCTCCTACAATGAGCAGTTCTTC. As protein: CASRLGSSYNEQFF.